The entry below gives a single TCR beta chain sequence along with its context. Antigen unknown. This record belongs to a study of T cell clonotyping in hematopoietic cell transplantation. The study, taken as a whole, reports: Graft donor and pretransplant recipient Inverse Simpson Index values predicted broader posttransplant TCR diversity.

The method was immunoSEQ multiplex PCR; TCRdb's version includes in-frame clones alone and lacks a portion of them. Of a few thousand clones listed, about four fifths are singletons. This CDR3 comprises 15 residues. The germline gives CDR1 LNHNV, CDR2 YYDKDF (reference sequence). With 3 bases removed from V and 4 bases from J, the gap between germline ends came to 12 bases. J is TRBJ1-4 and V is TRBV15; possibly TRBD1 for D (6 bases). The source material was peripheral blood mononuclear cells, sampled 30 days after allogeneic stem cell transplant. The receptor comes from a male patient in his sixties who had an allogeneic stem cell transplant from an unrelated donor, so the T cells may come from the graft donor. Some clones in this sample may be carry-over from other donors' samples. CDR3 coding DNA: TGTGCCACCAGCAGGGAAAGGGGGGGTAATGAAAAACTGTTTTTT. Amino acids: CATSRERGGNEKLFF.